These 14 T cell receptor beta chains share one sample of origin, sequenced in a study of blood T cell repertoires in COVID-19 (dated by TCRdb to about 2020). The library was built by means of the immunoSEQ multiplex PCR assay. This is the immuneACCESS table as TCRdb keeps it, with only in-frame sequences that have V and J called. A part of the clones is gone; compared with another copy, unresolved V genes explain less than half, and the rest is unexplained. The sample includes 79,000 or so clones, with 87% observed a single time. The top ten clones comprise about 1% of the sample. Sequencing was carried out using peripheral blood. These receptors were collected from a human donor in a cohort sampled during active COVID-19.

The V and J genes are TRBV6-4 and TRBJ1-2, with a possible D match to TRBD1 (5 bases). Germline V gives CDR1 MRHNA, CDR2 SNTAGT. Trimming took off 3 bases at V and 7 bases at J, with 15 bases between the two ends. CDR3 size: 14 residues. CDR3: CASSEVVGAIGYTF. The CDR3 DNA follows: TGTGCCAGCAGTGAAGTCGTAGGGGCGATTGGCTACACCTTC.

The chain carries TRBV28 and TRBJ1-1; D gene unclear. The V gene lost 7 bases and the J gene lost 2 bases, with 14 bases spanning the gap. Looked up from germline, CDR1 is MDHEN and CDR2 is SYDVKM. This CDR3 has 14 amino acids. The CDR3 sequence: CASMREGSNTEAFF. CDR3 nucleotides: TGTGCCAGCATGAGGGAAGGGAGCAACACTGAAGCTTTCTTT.

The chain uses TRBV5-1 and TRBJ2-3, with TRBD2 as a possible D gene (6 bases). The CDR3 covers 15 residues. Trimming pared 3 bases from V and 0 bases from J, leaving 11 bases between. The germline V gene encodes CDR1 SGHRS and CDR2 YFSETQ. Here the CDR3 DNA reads TGCGCCAGCAGCTCCACTAGCTATAGCACAGATACGCAGTATTTT. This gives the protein CASSSTSYSTDTQYF. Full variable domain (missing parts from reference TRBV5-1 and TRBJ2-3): KAGVTQTPRYLIKTRGQQVTLSCSPISGHRSVSWYQQTPGQGLQFLFEYFSETQRNKGNFPGRFSGRQFSNSRSEMNVSTLELGDSALYLCASSSTSYSTDTQYFGPGTRLTVL.

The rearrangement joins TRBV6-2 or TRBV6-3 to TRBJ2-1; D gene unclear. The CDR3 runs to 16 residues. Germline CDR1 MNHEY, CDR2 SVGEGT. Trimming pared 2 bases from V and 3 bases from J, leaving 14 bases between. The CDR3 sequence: CASSYIGNGLYNEQFF. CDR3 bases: TGTGCCAGCAGTTACATTGGCAATGGGCTCTACAATGAGCAGTTCTTC.

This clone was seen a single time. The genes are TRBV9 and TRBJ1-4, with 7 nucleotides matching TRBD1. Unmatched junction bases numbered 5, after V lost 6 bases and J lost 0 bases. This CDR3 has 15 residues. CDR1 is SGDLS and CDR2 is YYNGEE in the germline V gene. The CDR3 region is CASNRGPATNEKLFF. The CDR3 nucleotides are TGTGCCAGCAACAGGGGCCCTGCAACTAATGAAAAACTGTTTTTT.

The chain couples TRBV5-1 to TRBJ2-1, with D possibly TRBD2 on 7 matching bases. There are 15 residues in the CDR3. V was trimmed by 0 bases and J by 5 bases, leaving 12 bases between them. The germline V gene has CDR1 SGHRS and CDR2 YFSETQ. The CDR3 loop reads CASSLGGGEDNEQFF. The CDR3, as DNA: TGCGCCAGCAGCTTGGGAGGGGGGGAGGACAATGAGCAGTTCTTC.

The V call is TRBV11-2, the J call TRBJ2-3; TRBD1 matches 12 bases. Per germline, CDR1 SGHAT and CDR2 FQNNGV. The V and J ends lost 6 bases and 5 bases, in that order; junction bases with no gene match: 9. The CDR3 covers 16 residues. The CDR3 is CASSPGTGGVKDTQYF. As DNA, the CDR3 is TGTGCCAGCAGTCCCGGGACAGGGGGCGTTAAAGATACGCAGTATTTT.

CDR3 DNA: TGTGCCAGCAGCGTAGGACAGGGGGCCAATTCACCCCTCCACTTT. The encoded protein is CASSVGQGANSPLHF. The chain combines TRBV9 with TRBJ1-6; 10 bases align to TRBD1. The V and J ends lost 0 bases and 7 bases, in that order; junction bases with no gene match: 1. Germline V lookup: CDR1 SGDLS, CDR2 YYNGEE. This CDR3 region has 15 residues.

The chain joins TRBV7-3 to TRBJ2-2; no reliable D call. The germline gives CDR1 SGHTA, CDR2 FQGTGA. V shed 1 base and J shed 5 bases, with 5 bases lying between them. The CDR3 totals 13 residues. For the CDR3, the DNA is TGTGCCAGCAGCTTAAGTCAGACCGGGGAGCTGTTTTTT. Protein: CASSLSQTGELFF. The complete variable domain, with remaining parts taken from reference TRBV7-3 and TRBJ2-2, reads GAGVSQTPSNKVTEKGKYVELRCDPISGHTALYWYRQSLGQGPEFLIYFQGTGAADDSGLPNDRFFAVRPEGSVSTLKIQRTERGDSAVYLCASSLSQTGELFFGEGSRLTVL.

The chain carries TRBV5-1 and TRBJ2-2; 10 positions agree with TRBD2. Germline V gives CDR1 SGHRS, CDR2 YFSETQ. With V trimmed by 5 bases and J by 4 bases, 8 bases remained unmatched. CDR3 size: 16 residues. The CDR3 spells CASRPIAGGSTGELFF. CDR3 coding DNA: TGCGCCAGCAGACCCATAGCGGGAGGAAGCACCGGGGAGCTGTTTTTT. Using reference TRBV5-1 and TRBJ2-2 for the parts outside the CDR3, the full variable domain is KAGVTQTPRYLIKTRGQQVTLSCSPISGHRSVSWYQQTPGQGLQFLFEYFSETQRNKGNFPGRFSGRQFSNSRSEMNVSTLELGDSALYLCASRPIAGGSTGELFFGEGSRLTVL.

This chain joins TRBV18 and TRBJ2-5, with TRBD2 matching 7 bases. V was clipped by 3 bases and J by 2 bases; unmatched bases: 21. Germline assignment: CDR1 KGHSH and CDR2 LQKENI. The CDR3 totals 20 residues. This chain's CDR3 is CASSPIGVAGAVRQQETQYF. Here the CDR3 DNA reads TGTGCCAGCTCACCCATTGGGGTAGCGGGCGCGGTACGACAACAAGAGACCCAGTACTTC.

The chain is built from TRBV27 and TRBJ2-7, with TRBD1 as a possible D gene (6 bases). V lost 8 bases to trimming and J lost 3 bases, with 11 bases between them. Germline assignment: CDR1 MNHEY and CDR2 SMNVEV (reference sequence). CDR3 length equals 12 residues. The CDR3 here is CASRQVGYEQYF. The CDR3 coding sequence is TGTGCCAGCCGACAGGTTGGCTACGAGCAGTACTTC.

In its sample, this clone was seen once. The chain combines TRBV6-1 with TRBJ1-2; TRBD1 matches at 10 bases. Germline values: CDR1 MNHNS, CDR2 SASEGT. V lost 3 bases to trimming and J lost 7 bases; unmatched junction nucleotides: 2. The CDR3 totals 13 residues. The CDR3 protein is CASSETGGGGYTF. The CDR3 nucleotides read TGTGCCAGCAGTGAGACAGGGGGCGGTGGCTACACCTTC.

The CDR3 DNA reads TGTGCCAGCAGTAGGGGACAGATGAACACTGAAGCTTTCTTT. It translates to CASSRGQMNTEAFF. V gene TRBV6-2 or TRBV6-3 combines with J gene TRBJ1-1; 7 bases are shared with TRBD1. V lost 5 bases and J lost 0; bases outside the gene matches: 3. CDR3 length: 14 residues. Looked up from germline, CDR1 is MNHEY and CDR2 is SVGEGT.